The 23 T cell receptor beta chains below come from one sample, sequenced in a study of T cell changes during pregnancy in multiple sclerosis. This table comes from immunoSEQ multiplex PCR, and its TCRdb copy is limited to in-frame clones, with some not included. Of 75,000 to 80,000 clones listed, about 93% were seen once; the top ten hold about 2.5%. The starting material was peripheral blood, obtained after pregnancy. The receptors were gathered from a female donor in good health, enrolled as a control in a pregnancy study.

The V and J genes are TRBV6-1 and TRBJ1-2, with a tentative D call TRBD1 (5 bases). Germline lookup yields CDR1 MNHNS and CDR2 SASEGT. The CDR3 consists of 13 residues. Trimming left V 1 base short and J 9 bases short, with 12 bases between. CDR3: CASSEEMAGRYTF. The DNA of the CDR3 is TGTGCCAGCAGTGAAGAAATGGCAGGGCGCTACACCTTC.

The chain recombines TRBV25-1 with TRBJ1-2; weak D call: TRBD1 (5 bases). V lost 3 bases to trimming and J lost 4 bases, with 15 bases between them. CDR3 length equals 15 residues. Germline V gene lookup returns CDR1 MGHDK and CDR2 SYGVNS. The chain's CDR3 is CASSDQEGFRYGYTF. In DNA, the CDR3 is TGTGCCAGCAGTGATCAGGAGGGGTTTCGCTATGGCTACACCTTC.

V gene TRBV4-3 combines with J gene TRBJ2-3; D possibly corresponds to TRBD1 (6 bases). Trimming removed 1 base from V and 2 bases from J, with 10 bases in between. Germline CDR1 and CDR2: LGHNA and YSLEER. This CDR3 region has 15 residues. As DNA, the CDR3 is TGCGCCAGCAGCCAAGCGAGGACAGACACAGATACGCAGTATTTT. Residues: CASSQARTDTDTQYF.

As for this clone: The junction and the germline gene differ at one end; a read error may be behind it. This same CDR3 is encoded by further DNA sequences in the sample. The CDR3 reads CAISDRGTYEQYF. CDR3 bases: TGTGCCATCAGCGACAGGGGGACCTACGAGCAGTATTTC. The J gene is TRBJ2-7, the V gene TRBV10-3, with 9 bases that match TRBD1. Germline CDR1 is ENHRY and CDR2 is SYGVKD. This CDR3 region has 13 residues.

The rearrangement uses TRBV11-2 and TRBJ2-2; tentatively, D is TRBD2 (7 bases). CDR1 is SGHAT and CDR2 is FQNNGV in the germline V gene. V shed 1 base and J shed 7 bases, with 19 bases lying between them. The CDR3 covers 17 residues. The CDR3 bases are TGTGCCAGCAGCTTAGGCCGGCTCGGGGGGCCTATCGGGGAGCTGTTTTTT. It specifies CASSLGRLGGPIGELFF.

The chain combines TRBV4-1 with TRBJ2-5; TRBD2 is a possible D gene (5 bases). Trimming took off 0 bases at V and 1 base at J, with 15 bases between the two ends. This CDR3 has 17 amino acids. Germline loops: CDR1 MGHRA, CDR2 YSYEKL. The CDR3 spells CASSQESVRAGQETQYF. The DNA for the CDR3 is TGCGCCAGCAGCCAAGAAAGCGTGCGGGCAGGCCAAGAGACCCAGTACTTC.

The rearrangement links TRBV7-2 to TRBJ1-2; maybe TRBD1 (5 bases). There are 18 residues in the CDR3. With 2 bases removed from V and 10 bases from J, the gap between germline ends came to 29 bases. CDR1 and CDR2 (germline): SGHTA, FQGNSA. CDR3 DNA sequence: TGTGCCAGCAGCTTACTCGGCAGATCCTCTAGAATGGCGGGGGTCTACACCTTC. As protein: CASSLLGRSSRMAGVYTF.

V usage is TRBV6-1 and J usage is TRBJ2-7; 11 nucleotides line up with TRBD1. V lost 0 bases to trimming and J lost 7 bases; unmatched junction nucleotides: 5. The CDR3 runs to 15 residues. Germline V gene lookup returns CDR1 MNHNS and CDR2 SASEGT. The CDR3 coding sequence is TGTGCCAGCAGTGAAGCACGGACAGGGGGCGAAGAGCAGTACTTC. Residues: CASSEARTGGEEQYF.

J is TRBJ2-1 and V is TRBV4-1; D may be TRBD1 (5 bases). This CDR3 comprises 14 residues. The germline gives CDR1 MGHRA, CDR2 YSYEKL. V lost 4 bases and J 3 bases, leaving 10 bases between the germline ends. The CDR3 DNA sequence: TGCGCCAGCAGCCCCCCCGACAGCTACAATGAGCAGTTCTTC. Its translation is CASSPPDSYNEQFF.

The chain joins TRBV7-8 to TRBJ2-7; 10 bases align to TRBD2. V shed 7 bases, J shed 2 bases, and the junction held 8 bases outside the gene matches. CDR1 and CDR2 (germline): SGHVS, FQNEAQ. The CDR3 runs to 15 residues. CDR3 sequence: CASTLSGGSTYEQYF. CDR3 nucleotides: TGTGCCAGCACCCTTAGCGGGGGGTCCACCTACGAGCAGTACTTC.

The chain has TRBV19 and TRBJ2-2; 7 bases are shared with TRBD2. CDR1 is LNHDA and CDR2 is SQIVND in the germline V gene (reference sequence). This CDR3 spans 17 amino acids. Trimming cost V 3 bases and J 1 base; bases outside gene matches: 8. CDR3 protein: CASSIRPSGLNTGELFF. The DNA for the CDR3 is TGTGCCAGTAGTATTAGGCCTAGCGGATTGAACACCGGGGAGCTGTTTTTT. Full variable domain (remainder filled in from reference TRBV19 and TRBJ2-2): DGGITQSPKYLFRKEGQNVTLSCEQNLNHDAMYWYRQDPGQGLRLIYYSQIVNDFQKGDIAEGYSVSREKKESFPLTVTSAQKNPTAFYLCASSIRPSGLNTGELFFGEGSRLTVL.

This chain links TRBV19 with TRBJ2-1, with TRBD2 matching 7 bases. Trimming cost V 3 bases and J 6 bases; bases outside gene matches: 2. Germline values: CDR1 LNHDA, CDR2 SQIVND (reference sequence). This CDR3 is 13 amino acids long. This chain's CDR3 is CASSIGRGNEQFF. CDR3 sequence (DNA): TGTGCCAGTAGTATTGGGAGGGGCAATGAGCAGTTCTTC.

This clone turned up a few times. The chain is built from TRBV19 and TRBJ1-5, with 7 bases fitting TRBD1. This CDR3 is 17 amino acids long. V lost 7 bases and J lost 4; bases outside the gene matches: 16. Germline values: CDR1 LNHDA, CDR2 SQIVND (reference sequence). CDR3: CASTLSTRGVGNQPQHF. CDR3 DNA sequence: TGTGCCAGTACCCTATCGACCAGGGGGGTAGGGAATCAGCCCCAGCATTTT.

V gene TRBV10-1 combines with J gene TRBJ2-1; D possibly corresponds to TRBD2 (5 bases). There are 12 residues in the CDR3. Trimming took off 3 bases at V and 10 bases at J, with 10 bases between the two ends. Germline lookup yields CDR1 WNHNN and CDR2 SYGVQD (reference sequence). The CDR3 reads CASSETSGEQFF. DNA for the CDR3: TGCGCCAGCAGTGAAACGTCGGGAGAGCAGTTCTTC.

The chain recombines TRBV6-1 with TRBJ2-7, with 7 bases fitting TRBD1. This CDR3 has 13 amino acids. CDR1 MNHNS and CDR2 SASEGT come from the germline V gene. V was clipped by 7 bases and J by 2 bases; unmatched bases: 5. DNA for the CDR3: TGTGCCAGCATACTTGACAGGGCCTACGAGCAGTACTTC. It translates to CASILDRAYEQYF.

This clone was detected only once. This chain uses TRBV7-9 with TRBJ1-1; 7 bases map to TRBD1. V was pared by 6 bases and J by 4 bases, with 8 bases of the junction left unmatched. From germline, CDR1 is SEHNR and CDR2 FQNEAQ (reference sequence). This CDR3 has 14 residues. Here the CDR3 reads CASSDTDRATEAFF. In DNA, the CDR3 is TGTGCCAGCAGTGATACCGACAGGGCCACTGAAGCTTTCTTT.

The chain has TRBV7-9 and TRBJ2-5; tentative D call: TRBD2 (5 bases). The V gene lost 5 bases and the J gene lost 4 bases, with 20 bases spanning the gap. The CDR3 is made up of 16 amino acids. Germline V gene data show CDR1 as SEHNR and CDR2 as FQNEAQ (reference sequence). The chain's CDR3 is CASSPNGVEWGETQYF. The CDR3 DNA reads TGTGCCAGCAGCCCCAACGGGGTTGAGTGGGGAGAGACCCAGTACTTC.

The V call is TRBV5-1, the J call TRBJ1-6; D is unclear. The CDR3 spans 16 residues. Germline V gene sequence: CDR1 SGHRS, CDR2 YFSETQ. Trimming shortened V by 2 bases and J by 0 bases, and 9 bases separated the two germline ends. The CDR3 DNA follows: TGCGCCAGCAGCTTAAAGGAGAGCTCCTATAATTCACCCCTCCACTTT. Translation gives CASSLKESSYNSPLHF. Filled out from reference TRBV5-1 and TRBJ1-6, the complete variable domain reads KAGVTQTPRYLIKTRGQQVTLSCSPISGHRSVSWYQQTPGQGLQFLFEYFSETQRNKGNFPGRFSGRQFSNSRSEMNVSTLELGDSALYLCASSLKESSYNSPLHFGNGTRLTVT.

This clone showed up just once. Here the CDR3 reads CASRVMQNPNEKLFF. The CDR3 DNA reads as TGTGCCAGCAGAGTGATGCAGAACCCTAATGAAAAACTGTTTTTT. The gene calls are TRBV6-1 and TRBJ1-4; unclear D gene. The germline CDR1 and CDR2 sequences are MNHNS and SASEGT. V lost 6 bases and J lost 3, with 14 bases in between. This CDR3 contains 15 residues.

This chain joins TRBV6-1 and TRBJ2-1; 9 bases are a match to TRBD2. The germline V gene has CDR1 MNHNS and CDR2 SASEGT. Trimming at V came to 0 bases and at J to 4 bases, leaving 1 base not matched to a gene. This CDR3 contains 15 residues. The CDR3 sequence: CASSEASGSYNEQFF. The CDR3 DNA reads TGTGCCAGCAGTGAAGCTAGCGGGAGTTACAATGAGCAGTTCTTC.

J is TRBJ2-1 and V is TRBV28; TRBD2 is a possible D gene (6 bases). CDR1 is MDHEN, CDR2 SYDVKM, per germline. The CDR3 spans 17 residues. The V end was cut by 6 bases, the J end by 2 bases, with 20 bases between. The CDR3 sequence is CASSRRLVPSAYNEQFF. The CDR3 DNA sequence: TGTGCCAGCAGCCGCAGACTAGTCCCTAGCGCCTACAATGAGCAGTTCTTC. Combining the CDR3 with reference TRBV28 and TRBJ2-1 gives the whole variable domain DVKVTQSSRYLVKRTGEKVFLECVQDMDHENMFWYRQDPGLGLRLIYFSYDVKMKEKGDIPEGYSVSREKKERFSLILESASTNQTSMYLCASSRRLVPSAYNEQFFGPGTRLTVL.

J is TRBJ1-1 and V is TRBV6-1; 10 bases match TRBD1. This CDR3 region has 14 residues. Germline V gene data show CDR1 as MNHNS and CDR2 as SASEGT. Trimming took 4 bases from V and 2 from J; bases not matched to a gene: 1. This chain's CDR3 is CASSGTGGNTEAFF. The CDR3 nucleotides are TGTGCCAGCAGTGGGACAGGGGGAAACACTGAAGCTTTCTTT.

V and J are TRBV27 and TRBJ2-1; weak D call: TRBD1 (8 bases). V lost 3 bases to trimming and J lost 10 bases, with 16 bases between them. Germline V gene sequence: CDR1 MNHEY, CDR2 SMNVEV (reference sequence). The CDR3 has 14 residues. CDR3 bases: TGTGCCAGCAGTTTTACCCCACAGGGGGGGGAGCAGTTCTTC. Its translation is CASSFTPQGGEQFF.